This TCR beta chain stems from a study of shared clonotypes between healthy human individuals. Study-wide results and limits: Unshared clonotypes carried lower generation probabilities than those common to all four donors.

Only CD45RO-negative cells positively selected for CCR7 counted as naive CD8 cells, so terminally differentiated effector memory CD45RA+ cells were excluded. A note on this clone: Its antigen is as yet unknown.

Sequencing used immunoSEQ multiplex PCR; TCRdb keeps in-frame clones, though not all of them. This table holds about 2,100,000 clones, about 92% found once. Germline CDR1 is SGHNT and CDR2 is YYREEE (reference sequence). V lost 0 bases to trimming and J lost 4 bases, with 7 bases between them. This CDR3 region has 13 residues. The sample was naive CD8+ T cells from PBMCs. The receptor's source is a man aged 18 to 30 in good health. Some clones in this sample may be carry-over from other donors' samples. The rearrangement joins TRBV5-4 to TRBJ1-1; possible D gene TRBD1, 5 bases. In nucleotides, the CDR3 is TGTGCCAGCAGCTTGGATGGGGCCACTGAAGCTTTCTTT. This codes for CASSLDGATEAFF.